This entry lists 14 T cell receptor beta chains sequenced from one sample in a study of cytomegalovirus exposure and HLA in healthy donors. 13 Jbeta primers and 60 Vbeta primers were used for the PCR. Profiled with immunoSEQ multiplex PCR; TCRdb holds only in-frame clones, not every one. The top ten clones hold about 3% of a sample with around 160,000 clones, around three quarters of them seen once. Specimen: PBMCs. These TCRs come from a middle-aged man in good health and CMV-seropositive.

The chain employs TRBV5-3 and TRBJ1-6; D gene ambiguous. TRBV5-3 is marked as an open reading frame, function uncertain. Trimming cost V 3 bases and J 11 bases, with 12 bases left between them. The CDR3 is 13 residues long. This chain's CDR3 is CARSCLGRPPLHF. CDR3 coding DNA: TGTGCCAGAAGCTGTCTGGGGAGGCCACCCCTCCACTTT.

The J gene is TRBJ2-7, the V gene TRBV14; 9 bases match TRBD2. The CDR3 has 15 amino acids. After removal of 4 bases from V and 7 bases from J, the junction contained 11 bases not matched to a gene. The germline CDR1 and CDR2 sequences are SGHDN and FVKESK. The CDR3 DNA sequence: TGTGCCAGCAGCCTAGCCCCTAGCGGGACGTCTGAGCAGTACTTC. Its protein product is CASSLAPSGTSEQYF.

A note on this clone: Other DNA sequences of this sample code for an identical CDR3. The rearrangement links TRBV6-5 to TRBJ1-1; 7 bases are shared with TRBD1. V dropped 2 bases and J dropped 0; count of bases not matched to a gene: 3. Germline loops: CDR1 MNHEY, CDR2 SVGAGI. The CDR3 extends over 15 amino acids. The CDR3 DNA follows: TGTGCCAGCAGTTACCGGCAGGGGGTGAACACTGAAGCTTTCTTT. As protein: CASSYRQGVNTEAFF.

V is TRBV18 and J is TRBJ2-1; TRBD2 might be the D (6 bases). This CDR3 spans 15 amino acids. CDR1 KGHSH and CDR2 LQKENI come from the germline V gene. Deletions cut 0 bases from V and 6 bases from J, with 12 bases between. In DNA form, the CDR3 reads TGTGCCAGCTCACCACCAGGGACTGGGAGCAATGAGCAGTTCTTC. Translated: CASSPPGTGSNEQFF.

This clone was picked up a small number of times. The chain employs TRBV11-3 and TRBJ2-1; 11 bases match TRBD2. V lost 4 bases to trimming and J lost 8 bases; unmatched junction nucleotides: 13. The CDR3 loop spans 17 amino acids. Germline CDR1 reads SGHNT; CDR2 reads YENEEA. The CDR3 DNA is TGTGCCAGCAGCTCCGGACTAGCGGGTGGGGGCCGAGATGAGCAGTTCTTC. Its translation: CASSSGLAGGGRDEQFF.

This clone has only a few counts. CDR3 sequence: CASSLSGSMGQYF. The CDR3 DNA follows: TGTGCCAGCAGCTTATCAGGGTCGATGGGGCAGTACTTC. V gene TRBV5-4 combines with J gene TRBJ2-7; maybe TRBD1 (5 bases). With 2 bases removed from V and 9 bases from J, the gap between germline ends came to 15 bases. CDR3 length equals 13 residues. From germline, CDR1 is SGHNT and CDR2 YYREEE (reference sequence).

This clone has just one count. This CDR3 is CASSIDHGGAGEQFF. DNA of the CDR3: TGTGCCAGTAGTATAGATCACGGGGGGGCAGGTGAGCAGTTCTTC. The chain couples TRBV19 to TRBJ2-1; 8 nucleotides line up with TRBD2. V dropped 0 bases and J dropped 9; count of bases not matched to a gene: 7. CDR1 and CDR2 (germline): LNHDA, SQIVND (reference sequence). The CDR3 is 15 amino acids.

This clone occurred a few times. The chain recombines TRBV5-6 with TRBJ1-6; D not certain. The CDR3 runs to 14 residues. Per the germline V gene, CDR1 is SGHDT and CDR2 is YYEEEE. Between the trimmed V and J ends, which lost 0 bases and 9 bases, there was a span of 10 bases. The CDR3 DNA follows: TGTGCCAGCAGCTTGGCAGGCCTGAGTTCACCCCTCCACTTT. Translating it yields CASSLAGLSSPLHF.

The chain employs TRBV5-1 and TRBJ1-2, with 8 bases that match TRBD1. J gave up 8 bases and V 0 bases, and 18 bases lay outside the gene matches. Germline V CDR1 and CDR2: SGHRS, YFSETQ. The CDR3 length is 18 residues. Here the CDR3 DNA reads TGCGCCAGCAGCTTGGCCAACACAGGGGGGAGGCCTCTAAAGGGCTACACCTTC. It is translated as CASSLANTGGRPLKGYTF.

This clone has a single count. This rearrangement joins TRBV4-2 to TRBJ2-1; 9 nucleotides line up with TRBD2. V was pared by 4 bases and J by 3 bases, with 10 bases of the junction left unmatched. The CDR3 is made up of 17 amino acids. Germline values: CDR1 LGHNA, CDR2 YNFKEQ. The CDR3 sequence: CASSPHRTSEDYNEQFF. CDR3 sequence (DNA): TGTGCCAGCAGCCCCCATAGGACTAGCGAAGACTACAATGAGCAGTTCTTC.

Here the CDR3 reads CAWIPETGEQYF. The CDR3 region has the DNA TGTGCCTGGATACCCGAAACAGGGGAGCAGTACTTC. The chain employs TRBV30 and TRBJ2-7; a possible D gene is TRBD1 (6 bases). The germline gives CDR1 GTSNPN, CDR2 SVGIG (reference sequence). V was cut by 4 bases and J by 7 bases, with 14 bases left in between. The CDR3 covers 12 residues. The variable domain in full, completed from reference TRBV30 and TRBJ2-7, reads SQTIHQWPATLVQPVGSPLSLECTVEGTSNPNLYWYRQAAGRGLQLLFYSVGIGQISSEVPQNLSASRPQDRQFILSSKKLLLSDSGFYLCAWIPETGEQYFGPGTRLTVT.

This clone came up once. The DNA of the CDR3 is TGTGCCAGCAGCGTAGTCGGGACTAGCGGACTATACAATGAGCAGTTCTTC. Residues: CASSVVGTSGLYNEQFF. The chain joins TRBV9 to TRBJ2-1; 11 bases line up with TRBD2. Looked up from germline, CDR1 is SGDLS and CDR2 is YYNGEE. The J segment lost 4 bases and the V segment lost 0 bases, leaving 6 bases of the junction unmatched. This CDR3 region has 17 residues.

The chain carries TRBV19 and TRBJ2-3; D perhaps matches TRBD1 (6 bases). The CDR3 has 18 residues. Germline CDR1 reads LNHDA; CDR2 reads SQIVND (reference sequence). The V end was cut by 4 bases, the J end by 0 bases, with 20 bases between. The chain's CDR3 is CASSNPGQGSTSTDTQYF. The CDR3 DNA follows: TGTGCCAGTAGTAACCCGGGACAAGGGAGTACTAGCACAGATACGCAGTATTTT.

The J gene is TRBJ1-2, the V gene TRBV5-1; perhaps TRBD1 as D (6 bases). This CDR3 spans 13 amino acids. V lost 4 bases and J lost 2, with 9 bases in between. The germline V gene encodes CDR1 SGHRS and CDR2 YFSETQ. CDR3 region: CASSDGQNYGYTF. CDR3 DNA sequence: TGCGCCAGCAGCGACGGACAGAACTATGGCTACACCTTC.